This T cell receptor (beta chain) was obtained from a study of blood T cells in healthy people across ages. PCR was performed a second time for 7 to 11 cycles using a sample-barcoded 5' primer and a J-beta primer mix. Each CDR3 protein gets one entry after TCRdb re-called the 5' RACE reads with MiXCR. This table holds about a million distinct CDR3 sequences, 35% to 40% found once. With 0 bases removed from V and 5 bases from J, the gap between germline ends came to 16 bases. Germline lookup yields CDR1 LNHNV and CDR2 YYDKDF (reference sequence). The CDR3 runs to 16 residues. This chain joins TRBV15 and TRBJ1-2, with D maybe TRBD1 (6 bases). Material for sequencing was blood. The sequence was collected from a man younger than 35 in good health. The CDR3 nucleotides are TGTGCCACCAGCAGAGAAGCAGGGGCCCAAACTTATGGCTACACCTTC. It translates to CATSREAGAQTYGYTF.